This TCR beta chain was identified in a study of control samples from healthy donors and cancer patients. Trimming removed 7 bases from V and 0 bases from J, with 20 bases in between. There are 17 residues in the CDR3. CDR1 and CDR2 (germline): MNHEY, SMNVEV (reference sequence). Clones were read by immunoSEQ multiplex PCR, and TCRdb kept only the in-frame ones, dropping some. The sample lists about 140,000 clones, approximately 91% occurring once. This rearrangement joins TRBV27 to TRBJ2-3; the D gene is possibly TRBD2 (5 bases). The sample was blood. The receptor was isolated from a man aged 25-45 years in good health. CDR3 residues: CASNGPWGATSTDTQYF. The CDR3 DNA reads TGTGCCAGCAATGGGCCTTGGGGAGCGACTAGCACAGATACGCAGTATTTT.